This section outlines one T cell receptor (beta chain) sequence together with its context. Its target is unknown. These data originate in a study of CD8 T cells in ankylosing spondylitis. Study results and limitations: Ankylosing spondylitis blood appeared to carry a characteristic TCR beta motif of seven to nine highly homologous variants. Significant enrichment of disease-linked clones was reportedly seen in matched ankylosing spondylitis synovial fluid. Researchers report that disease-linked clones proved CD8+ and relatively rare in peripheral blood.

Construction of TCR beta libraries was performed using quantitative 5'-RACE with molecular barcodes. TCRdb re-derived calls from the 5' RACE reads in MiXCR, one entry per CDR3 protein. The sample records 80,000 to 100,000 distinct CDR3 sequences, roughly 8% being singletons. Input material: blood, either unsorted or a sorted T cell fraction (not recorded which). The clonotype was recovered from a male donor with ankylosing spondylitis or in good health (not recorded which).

In DNA form, the CDR3 reads TGTGCCAGCAGCTTAACTCCTCTACCGGGACAGATGAACACTGAAGCTTTCTTT. This encodes CASSLTPLPGQMNTEAFF. V usage is TRBV7-8 and J usage is TRBJ1-1; 7 positions agree with TRBD1. CDR3 length equals 18 residues. Germline CDR1 and CDR2: SGHVS and FQNEAQ. J was trimmed by 0 bases and V by 2 bases; bases with no gene match: 12.